These 27 T cell receptor beta chains originate from one sample sequenced in a study of blood T cell repertoires in COVID-19. Profiling relied on immunoSEQ multiplex PCR, and the TCRdb table lists in-frame clones only, not all of them. The sample contains around 90,000 clones, 80% of which appear only once. Sequenced input: peripheral blood. These receptors came from a human donor in a cohort sampled during active COVID-19.

This clone was recorded only once. The CDR3: CASRGTSGRTDTQYF. The DNA of the CDR3 is TGCGCCAGCAGAGGGACTAGCGGGCGCACAGATACGCAGTATTTT. The chain couples TRBV23-1 to TRBJ2-3; TRBD2 matches at 12 bases. TRBV23-1 is an ORF; its function is uncertain. There are 15 residues in the CDR3. Trimming at V came to 6 bases and at J to 1 base, leaving 2 bases not matched to a gene.

The chain combines TRBV5-3 with TRBJ2-7; D might be TRBD1 (5 bases). TRBV5-3 is classed as an ORF, of uncertain function. V shed 2 bases and J shed 6 bases, with 12 bases lying between them. The CDR3 consists of 13 residues. Here the CDR3 reads CARSFHDSTEQYF. The CDR3 region has the DNA TGTGCCAGAAGCTTCCACGACAGCACCGAGCAGTACTTC.

This clone has a handful of counts. The chain links TRBV5-1 to TRBJ2-7, with D perhaps matching TRBD1 (5 bases). The CDR3 is 15 residues long. Germline lookup yields CDR1 SGHRS and CDR2 YFSETQ. Trimming removed 0 bases from V and 0 bases from J, with 10 bases in between. CDR3 amino acids: CASSLGRASSYEQYF. Here the CDR3 DNA reads TGCGCCAGCAGCTTGGGCAGGGCAAGCTCCTACGAGCAGTACTTC.

J is TRBJ1-6 and V is TRBV14; D is uncertain. Trimming left V 5 bases short and J 4 bases short, with 18 bases between. Looked up from germline, CDR1 is SGHDN and CDR2 is FVKESK. The CDR3 covers 17 residues. The DNA for the CDR3 is TGTGCCAGCAGCTCAGCCGCCGTCCGGGATTATAATTCACCCCTCCACTTT. Amino acid sequence: CASSSAAVRDYNSPLHF.

A remark on this clone: Germline is not matched at one junction end, which may reflect a read error. This chain links TRBV11-2 with TRBJ2-7, with 9 bases lining up with TRBD2. The CDR3 length is 15 residues. Germline lookup yields CDR1 SGHAT and CDR2 FQNNGV. CDR3 region: CASSLEEAGGHGGHF. The CDR3 bases are TGTGCCAGCAGCTTAGAGGAAGCGGGAGGCCACGGGGGGCACTTC.

This sequence joins TRBV19 and TRBJ2-7; 10 nucleotides line up with TRBD1. The CDR3 sequence is 13 residues long. CDR1 LNHDA and CDR2 SQIVND come from the germline V gene (reference sequence). With 6 bases clipped from V and 6 bases from J, the junction kept 5 bases outside the gene matches. CDR3 region: CASRGQGTIEQYF. In DNA, the CDR3 is TGTGCCAGTAGGGGACAGGGGACTATCGAGCAGTACTTC.

V and J are TRBV28 and TRBJ1-1, with a tentative D call TRBD1 (6 bases). The CDR3 has 15 residues. Trimming left V 0 bases short and J 1 base short, with 9 bases between. The V gene's germline CDR1 is MDHEN and CDR2 SYDVKM. The CDR3 bases are TGTGCCAGCAGTTTATGGGTAGGGGGGAACACTGAAGCTTTCTTT. Protein sequence: CASSLWVGGNTEAFF.

The V gene is TRBV6-1, the J gene TRBJ1-5; perhaps TRBD1 as D (6 bases). CDR3 length equals 16 residues. Trimming shortened V by 0 bases and J by 6 bases, and 15 bases separated the two germline ends. Germline V gives CDR1 MNHNS, CDR2 SASEGT. The CDR3 region has the DNA TGTGCCAGCAGTGAAGCGAGGACAGTTTTCGGTCAGCCCCAGCATTTT. This encodes CASSEARTVFGQPQHF.

This clone was counted a few times. The chain has TRBV2 and TRBJ1-5; D remains unclear. Between the trimmed V and J ends, which lost 2 bases and 8 bases, there was a span of 10 bases. Germline lookup yields CDR1 SNHLY and CDR2 FYNNEI. This CDR3 has 13 amino acids. CDR3 loop: CASSEFRLEPQHF. The DNA for the CDR3 is TGTGCCAGCAGTGAATTCCGTCTTGAGCCCCAGCATTTT. Using reference TRBV2 and TRBJ1-5 for the parts outside the CDR3, the full variable domain is EPEVTQTPSHQVTQMGQEVILRCVPISNHLYFYWYRQILGQKVEFLVSFYNNEISEKSEIFDDQFSVERPDGSNFTLKIRSTKLEDSAMYFCASSEFRLEPQHFGDGTRLSIL.

The chain employs TRBV28 and TRBJ1-5; 7 nucleotides match TRBD1. Germline V gene data show CDR1 as MDHEN and CDR2 as SYDVKM. The CDR3 contains 14 residues. The trim removed 5 bases at V and 7 bases at J, leaving 8 bases unmatched. The CDR3 is CASSLTGVRQPQHF. CDR3 coding DNA: TGTGCCAGCAGTCTAACAGGGGTAAGACAGCCCCAGCATTTT.

Details on this clone: One end of the junction does not line up with germline, which may come from a read error. This chain uses TRBV6-5 with TRBJ2-7; D is possibly TRBD1 (5 bases). CDR3 length: 15 residues. CDR1 is MNHEY, CDR2 SVGAGI, per germline. The CDR3 DNA is TGTGCCGGCAGTTATACTAACCCAGGGCTCGGTGAGCAGTACTTC. This gives the protein CAGSYTNPGLGEQYF.

This clone came up once. The chain combines TRBV11-2 with TRBJ2-7; 9 nucleotides align to TRBD2. This CDR3 contains 16 residues. Trimming cost V 2 bases and J 3 bases; bases outside gene matches: 8. Germline-derived CDR1 and CDR2 are SGHAT and FQNNGV. The CDR3 region has the DNA TGTGCCAGCAGCTTACAGATAGCGGGAGCCCTCTACGAGCAGTACTTC. Its protein product is CASSLQIAGALYEQYF.

V gene TRBV11-2 combines with J gene TRBJ2-2; D might be TRBD2 (5 bases). The germline CDR1 and CDR2 sequences are SGHAT and FQNNGV. CDR3 size: 17 residues. Trimming cost V 1 base and J 4 bases, with 16 bases left between them. Here the CDR3 reads CASSLGRPGGGTGELFF. The CDR3 region has the DNA TGTGCCAGCAGCTTAGGGCGGCCTGGAGGAGGCACCGGGGAGCTGTTTTTT.

The CDR3 DNA follows: TGTGCCAGCAGCCACGGACTAGCGGGAAAAGAGACCCAGTACTTC. The encoded protein is CASSHGLAGKETQYF. J is TRBJ2-5 and V is TRBV7-9, with TRBD2 matching over 12 bases. CDR3 size: 15 residues. Per germline, CDR1 SEHNR and CDR2 FQNEAQ (reference sequence). Trimming removed 5 bases from V and 3 bases from J; junction bases left unmatched: 4. The entire variable domain, with the rest obtained from reference TRBV7-9 and TRBJ2-5, is as follows: DTGVSQNPRHKITKRGQNVTFRCDPISEHNRLYWYRQTLGQGPEFLTYFQNEAQLEKSRLLSDRFSAERPKGSFSTLEIQRTEQGDSAMYLCASSHGLAGKETQYFGPGTRLLVL.

This clone was counted between two and nine times. The rearrangement joins TRBV28 to TRBJ2-6; possible D gene TRBD2, 6 bases. This CDR3 spans 12 amino acids. Per the germline V gene, CDR1 is MDHEN and CDR2 is SYDVKM. V was pared by 8 bases and J by 7 bases, with 9 bases between. The CDR3 sequence: CASGGVANVLTF. The CDR3 DNA sequence: TGTGCCAGCGGCGGGGTTGCCAACGTCCTGACTTTC.

CDR3 coding DNA: TGTGCCACCAGTGACCGTCTAAGAAACACCATATATTTT. This sequence encodes CATSDRLRNTIYF. The V and J genes are TRBV24-1 and TRBJ1-3; D call uncertain. V was shortened by 4 bases and J by 5 bases, with 8 bases between the two germline ends. This CDR3 spans 13 amino acids. From germline, CDR1 is KGHDR and CDR2 SFDVKD.

This sequence joins TRBV24-1 and TRBJ2-1; 7 nucleotides agree with TRBD2. CDR1 is KGHDR, CDR2 SFDVKD, per germline. Trimming at V came to 4 bases and at J to 5 bases, leaving 7 bases not matched to a gene. CDR3 size: 15 residues. This chain's CDR3 is CATSEGLLVHNEQFF. Written as DNA, the CDR3 is TGTGCCACCAGTGAGGGACTACTGGTTCACAATGAGCAGTTCTTC.

The rearrangement links TRBV19 to TRBJ2-4, with D perhaps matching TRBD2 (5 bases). Trimming stripped 3 bases from V and 7 bases from J, with 13 bases between. Germline loops: CDR1 LNHDA, CDR2 SQIVND (reference sequence). This CDR3 contains 14 residues. The CDR3 nucleotides read TGTGCCAGTAGTATTCGGGGAGATCGGAACATTCAGTACTTC. Translation gives CASSIRGDRNIQYF.

This clone has a single count. The chain combines TRBV30 with TRBJ1-6; TRBD1 agrees at 9 bases. V dropped 7 bases and J dropped 9; count of bases not matched to a gene: 7. CDR3 length: 13 amino acids. The germline V gene encodes CDR1 GTSNPN and CDR2 SVGIG (reference sequence). CDR3 loop: CASATGGISPLHF. The CDR3 DNA follows: TGTGCCTCCGCGACAGGGGGAATTTCACCCCTCCACTTT.

The V gene is TRBV13, the J gene TRBJ1-1, with 7 bases lining up with TRBD1. This CDR3 has 11 residues. V lost 5 bases, J lost 9 bases, and 3 bases stayed unmatched. Germline V gene sequence: CDR1 PRHDT, CDR2 FYEKMQ (reference sequence). CDR3 DNA: TGTGCCAGCAGCGGACAGGTTAAAGCTTTCTTT. Residues: CASSGQVKAFF.

V gene TRBV18 combines with J gene TRBJ2-7; 8 bases line up with TRBD1. CDR1 KGHSH and CDR2 LQKENI come from the germline V gene. V was clipped by 2 bases and J by 3 bases; unmatched bases: 3. This CDR3 spans 14 amino acids. The CDR3 nucleotides read TGTGCCAGCTCACCAGGGACAGGTTACTACGAGCAGTACTTC. Translation: CASSPGTGYYEQYF.

The CDR3 region is CASSLTGELFF. In DNA form, the CDR3 reads TGTGCCAGCAGCCTAACCGGGGAGCTGTTTTTT. The chain employs TRBV7-2 and TRBJ2-2; D is unresolved. The CDR3 contains 11 residues. Germline V gene sequence: CDR1 SGHTA, CDR2 FQGNSA. Trimming took off 5 bases at V and 5 bases at J, with 3 bases between the two ends.

This clone was seen repeatedly, ten times or more. The chain combines TRBV6-5 with TRBJ2-7; TRBD2 agrees at 7 bases. The germline CDR1 and CDR2 sequences are MNHEY and SVGAGI. Trimming cost V 0 bases and J 3 bases; bases outside gene matches: 2. The CDR3 extends over 14 amino acids. The CDR3 spells CASSYSTGGYEQYF. The CDR3 region has the DNA TGTGCCAGCAGTTACTCTACGGGAGGCTACGAGCAGTACTTC.

The chain uses TRBV7-8 and TRBJ2-7; 8 bases agree with TRBD2. Germline CDR1 SGHVS, CDR2 FQNEAQ. J gave up 2 bases and V 0 bases, and 6 bases lay outside the gene matches. CDR3 size: 16 residues. CDR3 region: CASSLAATSAAYEQYF. The CDR3 nucleotides read TGTGCCAGCAGCTTAGCCGCGACTAGCGCGGCCTACGAGCAGTACTTC.

The chain couples TRBV5-1 to TRBJ2-5, with TRBD1 matching over 8 bases. Per the germline V gene, CDR1 is SGHRS and CDR2 is YFSETQ. This CDR3 is built from 13 residues. The trim removed 0 bases at V and 11 bases at J, leaving 6 bases unmatched. The CDR3 protein is CASSLVQGGFQYF. The CDR3 DNA reads TGCGCCAGCAGCTTGGTACAGGGGGGTTTTCAGTACTTC.

The V call is TRBV20-1, the J call TRBJ1-2; no reliable D call. From germline, CDR1 is DFQATT and CDR2 SNEGSKA (reference sequence). CDR3 length equals 11 residues. Between the trimmed V and J ends, which lost 6 bases and 8 bases, there was a span of 13 bases. CDR3 protein: CSAPNPGGYTF. In DNA form, the CDR3 reads TGCAGTGCCCCTAACCCGGGGGGCTACACCTTC.

This chain uses TRBV7-9 with TRBJ2-7, with 8 positions matching TRBD1. Trimming took 2 bases from V and 6 from J; bases not matched to a gene: 6. The CDR3 loop spans 14 amino acids. In germline, CDR1 is SEHNR, CDR2 FQNEAQ (reference sequence). The CDR3 DNA sequence: TGTGCCAGCAGCTTACCCCTGACAGGGGCCGAGCAGTACTTC. This sequence encodes CASSLPLTGAEQYF.